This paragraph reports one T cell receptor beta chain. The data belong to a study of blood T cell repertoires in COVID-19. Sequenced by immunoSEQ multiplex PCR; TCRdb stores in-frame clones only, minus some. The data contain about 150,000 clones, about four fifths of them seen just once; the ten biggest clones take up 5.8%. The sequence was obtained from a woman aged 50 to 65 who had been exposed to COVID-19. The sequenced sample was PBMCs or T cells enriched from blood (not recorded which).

CDR3 region: CASTPLRWTGTNTEAFF. CDR3 in DNA: TGTGCCAGCACCCCCCTTCGATGGACAGGGACAAACACTGAAGCTTTCTTT. The chain is built from TRBV6-2 or TRBV6-3 and TRBJ1-1; TRBD1 agrees at 8 bases. The CDR3 contains 17 residues. Germline CDR1 is MNHEY and CDR2 is SVGEGT. Trimming at V came to 7 bases and at J to 2 bases, leaving 15 bases not matched to a gene.